The 16 T cell receptor beta chains in this list originate from one sample, sequenced in a study of memory CD4+ T cells and cytomegalovirus serostatus. TCRdb's table, derived via immunoSEQ multiplex PCR, lists solely in-frame clones and lacks some. The sample has tens of thousands of clones; just under 80% are singletons. Single viable CD3+CD4+CD8-CD45RO+ cells were sorted as the memory CD4+ T cells. Material: memory CD4+ T cells from blood. These receptors originate from an adult in good health and CMV-seronegative.

The CDR3 DNA reads TGTGCCAGCAGACCTCCCAGACAGCTACTTTTTAGCAATCAGCCCCAGCATTTT. It is translated as CASRPPRQLLFSNQPQHF. The V gene is TRBV28, the J gene TRBJ1-5; a possible D gene is TRBD1 (5 bases). V was cut by 6 bases and J by 0 bases, with 21 bases left in between. CDR1 MDHEN and CDR2 SYDVKM come from the germline V gene. The CDR3 consists of 18 residues.

The chain has TRBV9 and TRBJ2-5, with D possibly TRBD2 on 5 matching bases. Germline lookup yields CDR1 SGDLS and CDR2 YYNGEE. V lost 4 bases, J lost 5 bases, and 15 bases lay in between. The CDR3 is 14 amino acids. The CDR3 loop is CASSLQVSGETQYF. The CDR3 bases are TGTGCCAGCAGCCTTCAAGTCTCGGGGGAGACCCAGTACTTC.

This sequence joins TRBV19 and TRBJ1-3; 8 positions match TRBD1. The germline CDR1 and CDR2 sequences are LNHDA and SQIVND (reference sequence). V lost 2 bases and J lost 2; bases outside the gene matches: 8. This CDR3 has 17 residues. The CDR3 spells CASSIRAQGAPGNTIYF. The CDR3 DNA is TGTGCCAGTAGTATACGCGCGCAGGGGGCACCTGGAAACACCATATATTTT. The full variable domain, in which reference TRBV19 and TRBJ1-3 provide the parts outside the CDR3, is DGGITQSPKYLFRKEGQNVTLSCEQNLNHDAMYWYRQDPGQGLRLIYYSQIVNDFQKGDIAEGYSVSREKKESFPLTVTSAQKNPTAFYLCASSIRAQGAPGNTIYFGEGSWLTVV.

V is TRBV11-3 and J is TRBJ2-1; D not resolved. Germline assignment: CDR1 SGHNT and CDR2 YENEEA. CDR3 length: 13 residues. Trimming stripped 5 bases from V and 9 bases from J, with 14 bases between. This chain's CDR3 is CASSKVIGGEQFF. The CDR3 DNA follows: TGTGCCAGCAGCAAAGTGATAGGTGGTGAGCAGTTCTTC.

This clone is classed as medium-sized. V is TRBV2 and J is TRBJ2-7, with D unclear. V lost 7 bases and J lost 2, with 6 bases in between. From germline, CDR1 is SNHLY and CDR2 FYNNEI. This CDR3 spans 11 amino acids. The chain's CDR3 is CASILAYEQYF. The CDR3, as DNA: TGTGCCAGCATCCTAGCCTACGAGCAGTACTTC.

The chain combines TRBV19 with TRBJ1-5; 8 nucleotides match TRBD1. Germline V gene lookup returns CDR1 LNHDA and CDR2 SQIVND (reference sequence). This CDR3 contains 16 residues. Trimming cost V 6 bases and J 3 bases; bases outside gene matches: 10. The chain's CDR3 is CASRNKRTGNNQPQHF. As DNA, the CDR3 is TGTGCCAGTAGAAATAAACGGACAGGGAACAATCAGCCCCAGCATTTT.

The rearrangement joins TRBV18 to TRBJ2-7; TRBD1 matches at 7 bases. J gave up 2 bases and V 4 bases, and 8 bases lay outside the gene matches. CDR1 KGHSH and CDR2 LQKENI come from the germline V gene. This CDR3 has 15 residues. This chain's CDR3 is CASSQTGTATYEQYF. In DNA form, the CDR3 reads TGTGCCAGCTCACAAACCGGGACAGCCACCTACGAGCAGTACTTC.

This chain joins TRBV19 and TRBJ2-2, with TRBD1 matching 10 bases. Trimming took 4 bases from V and 7 from J; bases not matched to a gene: 6. Germline V CDR1 and CDR2: LNHDA, SQIVND (reference sequence). CDR3 length: 15 residues. DNA for the CDR3: TGTGCCAGTAGTAGGAGGACAGGGGGAAGCGGGGAGCTGTTTTTT. Its protein is CASSRRTGGSGELFF. Full variable domain (missing parts from reference TRBV19 and TRBJ2-2): DGGITQSPKYLFRKEGQNVTLSCEQNLNHDAMYWYRQDPGQGLRLIYYSQIVNDFQKGDIAEGYSVSREKKESFPLTVTSAQKNPTAFYLCASSRRTGGSGELFFGEGSRLTVL.

The gene calls are TRBV27 and TRBJ1-5; 8 nucleotides agree with TRBD1. Germline V gene sequence: CDR1 MNHEY, CDR2 SMNVEV (reference sequence). V lost 4 bases and J lost 2; bases outside the gene matches: 4. This CDR3 has 15 amino acids. The CDR3 loop is CASSSTGVGNQPQHF. The DNA for the CDR3 is TGTGCCAGCAGTTCGACAGGGGTAGGCAATCAGCCCCAGCATTTT.

The CDR3 region is CASSLSTGRREAFF. The CDR3 DNA sequence: TGTGCCAGCAGTTTATCGACAGGTAGGCGGGAAGCTTTCTTT. The V call is TRBV27, the J call TRBJ1-1; D may be TRBD1 (6 bases). Trimming removed 0 bases at V and 8 bases at J, with 13 bases between. Germline CDR1 and CDR2: MNHEY and SMNVEV (reference sequence). This CDR3 is built from 14 residues.

In its sample, this clone was seen a few times. This chain connects TRBV4-2 to TRBJ1-4, with a weak D call TRBD1 (5 bases). CDR1 is LGHNA, CDR2 YNFKEQ, per germline. The CDR3 runs 16 residues. Trimming left V 0 bases short and J 5 bases short, with 13 bases between. This chain's CDR3 is CASSQDPGARNEKLFF. The DNA of the CDR3 is TGTGCCAGCAGCCAAGATCCCGGGGCGAGGAATGAAAAACTGTTTTTT.

This chain uses TRBV27 with TRBJ2-7; D not certain. Trimming took 2 bases from V and 2 from J, leaving 7 bases between them. The CDR3 extends over 13 amino acids. CDR1 is MNHEY and CDR2 is SMNVEV in the germline V gene (reference sequence). CDR3 sequence reads: CASSLKAAYEQYF. The CDR3 bases are TGTGCCAGCAGTTTAAAGGCCGCCTACGAGCAGTACTTC.

This chain uses TRBV7-2 with TRBJ2-6; no reliable D call. The V and J ends lost 1 base and 0 bases respectively, with 10 bases between them. The CDR3 has 17 amino acids. Germline loops: CDR1 SGHTA, CDR2 FQGNSA. CDR3 region: CASSLGPPSSGANVLTF. CDR3 coding DNA: TGTGCCAGCAGCTTAGGTCCCCCGTCCTCTGGGGCCAACGTCCTGACTTTC.

This clone was counted a few times. V and J are TRBV19 and TRBJ1-3; 7 positions match TRBD1. CDR3 length: 16 residues. The germline CDR1 and CDR2 sequences are LNHDA and SQIVND (reference sequence). The V gene end was trimmed by 9 bases and the J gene end by 4 bases; junction bases not matched to a gene: 15. The CDR3 loop reads CASNRDSLNRGNTIYF. Here the CDR3 DNA reads TGTGCCAGCAATAGGGACAGCTTAAATCGCGGAAACACCATATATTTT.

In its sample, this clone was seen once. J is TRBJ2-3 and V is TRBV10-3, with 11 bases identical to TRBD2. J lost 7 bases, V lost 4 bases, and 7 bases had no gene match. CDR3 length equals 15 residues. Per the germline V gene, CDR1 is ENHRY and CDR2 is SYGVKD. The DNA for the CDR3 is TGTGCCATCAGTGCACTAGCGGGAGACAAAAATACGCAGTATTTT. Protein sequence: CAISALAGDKNTQYF.

The chain recombines TRBV28 with TRBJ1-3; D is uncertain. Trimming took 3 bases from V and 2 from J, leaving 11 bases between them. The germline CDR1 and CDR2 sequences are MDHEN and SYDVKM. This CDR3 contains 15 residues. The CDR3 nucleotides are TGTGCCAGCAGTTTTACACGGCGGGCTGGAAACACCATATATTTT. Its translation is CASSFTRRAGNTIYF.